This TCR beta chain was sequenced during a study of CXCR3-negative and CXCR3-positive naive CD8 T cells. Turning to the study itself: There were some 140 million TRB reads altogether, and each library had about 1.5 +/- 0.3 million of them. Overall study findings and caveats: TRB CDR3 properties were used to infer TCR strength, and surface CD5 was comparable between naive subsets. Naive CXCR3-positive and CXCR3-negative cells shared similar TRBV-TRBJ usage, unlike memory cells. Most assays were run on fresh PBMCs (CXCR3 expression partially decreased after cryopreservation). Naive cells with CXCR3 showed TRB CDR3s that were more hydrophobic than those in CXCR3-negative naive cells.

On this clonotype: The target antigen is unknown.

It was by 5' RACE with UMI labels that the TRB cDNA libraries were prepared. From its re-call of the 5' RACE reads, TCRdb lists each CDR3 protein once, without DNA. The repertoire table contains about 150,000 distinct CDR3 sequences. The receptor was derived from a human donor in good health. Some clones in this sample may be carry-over from other donors' samples. The sample was naive CXCR3+ CD8+ T cells from blood. The subset was: CD45RO-CCR7+CD27+CD95- naive CD8+ T cells expressing CXCR3 (TNR3+).

Here the CDR3 reads CASSHLDRGVGTEAFF. This rearrangement joins TRBV14 to TRBJ1-1; the TCRdb D gene call, TRBD1, has no DNA to confirm it. In germline, CDR1 is SGHDN, CDR2 FVKESK. The CDR3 is 16 residues long.